The rows below give T cell receptor beta chains drawn from one sample of a study of T cell responses to AZD1222 COVID-19 vaccine. Assay: immunoSEQ multiplex PCR; the TCRdb copy retains only in-frame clones and omits some. This sample has some 120,000 clones, with 65% to 85% found just once. The material sequenced was peripheral blood, taken on day 0 of AZD1222 vaccination. Every receptor here comes from an adult in good health. Both conserved end residues are part of each CDR3. Each record gives: CDR3 DNA, CDR3 protein, D gene, clone size, V gene, J gene. The D gene is left open where the match is weak. Clone size is given for some rows only: seen once, a few or many times, or a class if the clone is expanded.

TGTGCCAGCTCCCCTGGGGGGGGCGAGACCCAGTACTTC	CASSPGGGETQYF	.	.	TRBV18	TRBJ2-5
TGCGCCAGCAGCTTGCAGGGGTATAGCAATCAGCCCCAGCATTTT	CASSLQGYSNQPQHF	.	.	TRBV5-1	TRBJ1-5
TGTGCCAGCAGCCATCCCGGGACAGGGGAAACTCGGGAGCAGTACTTC	CASSHPGTGETREQYF	TRBD1	.	TRBV7-8	TRBJ2-7
TGTGCCGGCGGTATTTTGGGGCTCATTAATGAGCAGTTCTTC	CAGGILGLINEQFF	.	once	TRBV7-9	TRBJ2-1
TGTGCCAGTAGTTCAGGCTACGAGCAGTACTTC	CASSSGYEQYF	.	few	TRBV19	TRBJ2-7
TGTGCCAGCAGCGGGACAGGTTCGAGAAACACCATATATTTT	CASSGTGSRNTIYF	TRBD1	.	TRBV5-4	TRBJ1-3
TGTGCCTGGAGGCTCGGGGGCGGCGAGCAGTACTTC	CAWRLGGGEQYF	.	.	TRBV30	TRBJ2-7
TGTGCCAGCAGTCGAGGGACAGGTTCGGGAAACACCATATATTTT	CASSRGTGSGNTIYF	TRBD1	.	TRBV6-5	TRBJ1-3
TGTGCCAGCAAAAGGGGACAGGGGAACTCACCCCTCCACTTT	CASKRGQGNSPLHF	TRBD1	.	TRBV3-1/TRBV3-2	TRBJ1-6
TGTGCCAGCAGTGAGAATGGGGGGGAAGAGACCCAGTACTTC	CASSENGGEETQYF	TRBD2	few	TRBV2	TRBJ2-5
TGTGCCAGTAGTATAAGAACAGTCGGGGAAGCTTTCTTT	CASSIRTVGEAFF	.	.	TRBV19	TRBJ1-1
TGTGCCAGCAGTGGATATCAGGGGGGTCGGAGTGAAAAACTGTTTTTT	CASSGYQGGRSEKLFF	TRBD1	.	TRBV28	TRBJ1-4
TGTGCCAGCAGTTACTCGATATCAGGGACCGGCTATGGCTACACCTTC	CASSYSISGTGYGYTF	.	.	TRBV6-5	TRBJ1-2
TGTGCCAGCAGCAAAAGCGGGGGTCCTCGAATTGAGCAGTTCTTC	CASSKSGGPRIEQFF	TRBD2	.	TRBV5-4	TRBJ2-1
TGTGCCAGCAGCTTCATGGTCCAGGGCTTAGAAAACACCATATATTTT	CASSFMVQGLENTIYF	.	.	TRBV7-2	TRBJ1-3
TGTGCCGGGTCGGGGGGGCAGAGCAATCAGCCCCAGCATTTT	CAGSGGQSNQPQHF	.	.	TRBV6-5	TRBJ1-5
TGTGCCAGCAGTGAAGGGCAGGGATTACAGTTCTTC	CASSEGQGLQFF	.	.	TRBV2	TRBJ2-1
TGTGCCAGCAGCTTTCAAGGGCGCGGGGAGACCCAGTACTTC	CASSFQGRGETQYF	.	.	TRBV5-4	TRBJ2-5
TGCAGTGCTGGGACAGTCTATGGCTACACCTTC	CSAGTVYGYTF	TRBD1	.	TRBV20-1	TRBJ1-2
TGTGCCTGGAGTGTATCGAGGGCAGCGGGGGCAGGGCGAGCCGGGGAGCTGTTTTTT	CAWSVSRAAGAGRAGELFF	TRBD2	.	TRBV30	TRBJ2-2
TGTGCCAGCTCAACAAGAGAAAAACTGTTTTTT	CASSTREKLFF	.	.	TRBV18	TRBJ1-4
TGTGCCAGCAGCCCTCGGACAGGGGGCAACTATGGCTACACCTTC	CASSPRTGGNYGYTF	TRBD1	.	TRBV7-9	TRBJ1-2
TGTGCCAGCAGTTTAAACAGGGCAGGTGGCTACACCTTC	CASSLNRAGGYTF	.	.	TRBV12-3/TRBV12-4	TRBJ1-2
TGTGCCAGCAGGGCGGGACTTAGCACAGATACGCAGTATTTT	CASRAGLSTDTQYF	.	once	TRBV6-5	TRBJ2-3
TGTGCCAGCAGTGAGTGGGGGACTAGGTACCAGCAGTACTTC	CASSEWGTRYQQYF	TRBD2	.	TRBV25-1	TRBJ2-7
TGTGCCAGCAGCTCCCGGACTAGCGGGAACACCGGGGAGCTGTTTTTT	CASSSRTSGNTGELFF	TRBD2	.	TRBV4-2	TRBJ2-2
TGTGCCAGCTCTGCGGGCGGAAATAGCAATCAGCCCCAGCATTTT	CASSAGGNSNQPQHF	.	.	TRBV28	TRBJ1-5
TGTGCCAGCAGCTGGGGGAGCGGCAATCAGCCCCAGCATTTT	CASSWGSGNQPQHF	.	few	TRBV5-6	TRBJ1-5
TGTGCCAGTAGTATAAGGGCGACAGGGGGCAGGGATACGCAGTATTTT	CASSIRATGGRDTQYF	TRBD1	.	TRBV19	TRBJ2-3
TGCGCCAGCAGCATGGGGACTAGCGGGAACACCGGGGAGCTGTTTTTT	CASSMGTSGNTGELFF	TRBD2	.	TRBV5-1	TRBJ2-2
TGCGCCAGCAGCTTGGCTGCTGGCGGAGGGGAGCTGTTTTTT	CASSLAAGGGELFF	.	.	TRBV5-1	TRBJ2-2
TGTGCCAGCAGTTTATTGGTGCCCACAGGGGGCTGGAATTCACCCCTCCACTTT	CASSLLVPTGGWNSPLHF	TRBD1	.	TRBV27	TRBJ1-6
TGTGCCAGCAGCTGGATGGAGGGAGAGACCCAGTACTTC	CASSWMEGETQYF	.	.	TRBV7-2	TRBJ2-5
TGTGCCAGCGGCGAAGGGGCTGGAAACACCATATATTTT	CASGEGAGNTIYF	.	.	TRBV7-9	TRBJ1-3
TGTGCCAGCAGCTCCGACAGGGGGATAGGCTACACCTTC	CASSSDRGIGYTF	TRBD1	.	TRBV5-4	TRBJ1-2
TGTGCCAGCAGCTTAGCGCCTTTCCAAGGCGATACGCAGTATTTT	CASSLAPFQGDTQYF	.	.	TRBV7-2	TRBJ2-3
TGCGCCAGCAGCCAAGGACTAGTTAGCTACGAGCAGTACTTC	CASSQGLVSYEQYF	.	.	TRBV4-3	TRBJ2-7
TGTGCCAGTAGTACCCCGGGACAGGGAATGGGTCAGCCCCAGCATTTT	CASSTPGQGMGQPQHF	TRBD1	.	TRBV19	TRBJ1-5
TGTGCCAGCAGCCAAGTTACGGGGACTAATGAAAAACTGTTTTTT	CASSQVTGTNEKLFF	.	.	TRBV3-1/TRBV3-2	TRBJ1-4
TGTGCCAGCAGTATGACAGGTTCCTACGAGCAGTACTTC	CASSMTGSYEQYF	.	.	TRBV2	TRBJ2-7
TGCGCCAGCAGCGGAGGACTAGCGCCATACAATGAGCAGTTCTTC	CASSGGLAPYNEQFF	TRBD2	.	TRBV5-1	TRBJ2-1
TGCGCCAGCAGCCGCTCGACTAGCGGGAGGGTCTACGAGCAGTACTTC	CASSRSTSGRVYEQYF	TRBD2	.	TRBV4-1	TRBJ2-7
TGTGCCAGCAGCTTGGGAGGGGCGACTCGTGAGACCCAGTACTTC	CASSLGGATRETQYF	.	.	TRBV5-6	TRBJ2-5
TGTGCCAGCAGTTACGGACTAGCGGGAGTTTACGAGCAGTACTTC	CASSYGLAGVYEQYF	TRBD2	.	TRBV6-2/TRBV6-3	TRBJ2-7
TGTGCCAGCAGAACCGGGTATAGCAATCAGCCCCAGCATTTT	CASRTGYSNQPQHF	.	.	TRBV27	TRBJ1-5
TGTGCCATCAGGGACGACAGGGCCCAAGAGACCCAGTACTTC	CAIRDDRAQETQYF	TRBD1	.	TRBV10-3	TRBJ2-5
TGTGCCAGCGGACGGAATAATGAAAAACTGTTTTTT	CASGRNNEKLFF	.	.	TRBV6-5	TRBJ1-4
TGTGCCAGTGGGGTTGGGGCCTTCTATAATTCACCCCTCCACTTT	CASGVGAFYNSPLHF	.	.	TRBV19	TRBJ1-6
TGCGCCAGCAGCTGGAGGGGACAGGCGAACACTGAAGCTTTCTTT	CASSWRGQANTEAFF	TRBD1	.	TRBV5-1	TRBJ1-1
TGTGCCAGCAGCCTACCGGGACTAGCGGTCTACGAGCAGTACTTC	CASSLPGLAVYEQYF	TRBD2	.	TRBV28	TRBJ2-7
TGTGCCGGGGGGACTAGCGGTCCTAATGAGCAGTTCTTC	CAGGTSGPNEQFF	TRBD2	.	TRBV2	TRBJ2-1
TGTGCCACCAGTGTCGGGGGTACATATGAAAAACTGTTTTTT	CATSVGGTYEKLFF	.	.	TRBV28	TRBJ1-4
TGTGCCAGCAGTGTTACGACAGGTGTTAGTCAGCCCCAGCATTTT	CASSVTTGVSQPQHF	.	.	TRBV27	TRBJ1-5
TGTGCCAGCAGCTTAAGTCCGGGACAGGGACAATCCGGTGACCTCCCCCAGCATTTT	CASSLSPGQGQSGDLPQHF	TRBD1	.	TRBV7-3	TRBJ1-5
TGTGCCAGCAGCTTGGGAGACAGGGACTATGGCTACACCTTC	CASSLGDRDYGYTF	TRBD1	.	TRBV5-8	TRBJ1-2
TGTGCCACGAGTACGAGCGGGGGGGTCAGCTCCTACAATGAGCAGTTCTTC	CATSTSGGVSSYNEQFF	TRBD2	.	TRBV10-3	TRBJ2-1
TGTGCCAGCAGTTACTCGTTACTAGCGGGGGGCCTCTCCTACAATGAGCAGTTCTTC	CASSYSLLAGGLSYNEQFF	TRBD2	.	TRBV6-2/TRBV6-3	TRBJ2-1